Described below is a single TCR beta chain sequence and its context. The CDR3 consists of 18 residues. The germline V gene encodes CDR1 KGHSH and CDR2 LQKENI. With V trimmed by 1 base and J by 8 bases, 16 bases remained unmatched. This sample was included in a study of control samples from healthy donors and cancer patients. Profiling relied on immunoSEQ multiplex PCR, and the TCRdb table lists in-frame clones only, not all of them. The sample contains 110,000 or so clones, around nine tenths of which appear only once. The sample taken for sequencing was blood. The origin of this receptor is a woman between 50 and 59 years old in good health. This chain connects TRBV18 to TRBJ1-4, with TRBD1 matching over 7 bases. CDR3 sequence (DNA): TGTGCCAGCTCACCACTCGGGACAGCCGAGGACCTGGGGGAAAAACTGTTTTTT. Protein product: CASSPLGTAEDLGEKLFF. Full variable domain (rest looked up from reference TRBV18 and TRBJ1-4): NAGVMQNPRHLVRRRGQEARLRCSPMKGHSHVYWYRQLPEEGLKFMVYLQKENIIDESGMPKERFSAEFPKEGPSILRIQQVVRGDSAAYFCASSPLGTAEDLGEKLFFGSGTQLSVL.